These 2 T cell receptor beta chains came from one sample sequenced in a study of blood T cells in healthy people across ages. A second PCR, run for about 7 to 11 cycles, used a sample-barcoded 5' primer plus a J-beta primer mix. Using its own MiXCR run on the 5' RACE reads, TCRdb lists one record per CDR3 protein. The data contain approximately 800,000 distinct CDR3 sequences, roughly 50% of them singletons. Material: blood. These receptors were taken from a middle-aged man in good health.

On this clonotype: Sequence at one end of the junction differs from germline and may be a read error. This chain uses TRBV7-9 with TRBJ2-3, with a tentative D call TRBD1 (6 bases). The germline gives CDR1 SEHNR, CDR2 FQNEAQ (reference sequence). The CDR3 extends over 16 amino acids. The CDR3 loop reads CANSSGARLLADTQYF. The CDR3 nucleotides read TGTGCCAACAGCTCAGGGGCGAGGCTGTTGGCAGATACGCAGTATTTT.

The chain recombines TRBV7-2 with TRBJ2-7, with TRBD1 identical over 8 bases. CDR1 is SGHTA and CDR2 is FQGNSA in the germline V gene. V shed 5 bases and J 5 bases; nucleotides not matched to a gene: 8. CDR3 length equals 14 residues. The CDR3: CASSQRQGLDEQYF. The CDR3 DNA reads as TGTGCCAGCAGCCAACGACAGGGGTTGGACGAGCAGTACTTC.